This T cell receptor (beta chain) was identified during a study of shared clonotypes between healthy human individuals. Study-level points and caveats: Measured sharing among donors was expected to vary with sequencing depth.

About this clone itself: Its antigen remains unknown.

Across several immunoSEQ plates, the genomic DNA of each subset was split evenly. Profiling relied on immunoSEQ multiplex PCR, and the TCRdb table lists in-frame clones only, not all of them. This table has approximately 500,000 clones, more than 65% appearing once. Source material: PBMCs. The receptor was isolated from a woman aged 40-49 years in good health. Some clones in this sample may be carry-over from other donors' samples.

The CDR3 DNA is TGTGCCAGCAGTGACGGGAGGGCCACCGGGGAGCTGTTTTTT. This gives the protein CASSDGRATGELFF. The chain recombines TRBV6-4 with TRBJ2-2, with 7 bases that match TRBD2. In germline, CDR1 is MRHNA, CDR2 SNTAGT. Germline trimming cut 2 bases from V and 4 bases from J; bases unmatched to any gene: 1. CDR3 length: 14 residues.